This T cell receptor (beta chain) was obtained from a study of blood T cells in healthy people across ages. Then a second PCR, running roughly 7 to 11 cycles, was carried out with a sample-barcoded 5' primer and a J-beta primer mix. No fewer than 3 million CDR3-containing paired-end reads came from each sample. TCRdb ran MiXCR on the 5' RACE reads and lists one entry per CDR3 protein. The table has about 600,000 distinct CDR3 sequences, 40% to 55% seen once. The CDR3 sequence is 14 residues long. V was shortened by 5 bases and J by 0 bases, with 11 bases between the two germline ends. The germline V gene encodes CDR1 LNHNV and CDR2 YYDKDF (reference sequence). Per-sample PBMC isolation yielded at least 6.5 million cells. RNA extraction gave at least 5 micrograms of total RNA per sample.

The clonotype originates from a man of 80 years or more in good health. The V and J genes are TRBV15 and TRBJ2-7; D may be TRBD2 (6 bases). Material for sequencing was blood. CDR3 sequence reads: CATSGTPDSYEQYF. The DNA of the CDR3 is TGTGCCACCAGCGGGACTCCCGACTCCTACGAGCAGTACTTC.